This T cell receptor beta chain emerged from a study of blood T cell repertoires in COVID-19. Overall study context: The cDNA or gDNA used as material had been derived from T cells, B-cell-depleted T cells, or PBMCs.

There are a few counts of this clone. Assay used: immunoSEQ multiplex PCR; TCRdb lists only in-frame clones, some missing. The data hold 250,000 to 350,000 clones, with more than 85% observed a single time. The material sequenced was peripheral blood. The receptor comes from a woman between 25 and 40 years old with COVID-19, enrolled during active disease.

CDR3 protein: CASSPRVSYNEQFF. CDR3 nucleotide sequence: TGTGCCAGCAGCCCCCGGGTCTCCTACAATGAGCAGTTCTTC. The chain has TRBV11-2 and TRBJ2-1; D uncertain. The CDR3 spans 14 residues. The germline V gene has CDR1 SGHAT and CDR2 FQNNGV. V was pared by 5 bases and J by 0 bases, with 8 bases between.